This T cell receptor (beta chain) was observed in a study of response to subunit inactivated influenza vaccine. Study findings and constraints: After each seasonal influenza vaccination, few new T cells are recruited, the authors suggested.

This clonotype was observed a few times. Its target is not known. The CDR3 spans 11 residues. Trimming removed 2 bases from V and 2 bases from J, with 4 bases in between. From germline, CDR1 is GTSNPN and CDR2 SVGIG (reference sequence). Each CDR3 protein is one row after TCRdb ran MiXCR on the RT-PCR reads. The repertoire holds a few hundred thousand distinct CDR3 sequences, 9% to 15% seen once, with 7.8% in the top ten. This TCR was sampled from a man aged 50-60 years who received an inactivated influenza vaccine. Specimen: non-naive T cells sorted from PBMCs, collected 14 to 15 days before vaccination. V gene TRBV30 combines with J gene TRBJ2-7, with D uncertain. This chain's CDR3 is CAWSQAYEQYF. CDR3 nucleotides: TGTGCCTGGAGTCAGGCCTACGAGCAGTACTTC.